This T cell receptor (beta chain) was observed in a study of beta chain features in type 1 diabetes. TCRB transcripts that were expressed got sequenced, as all of the isolated RNA had been reverse transcribed. Sequenced by immunoSEQ multiplex PCR; TCRdb stores in-frame clones only, minus some. The sample records 95,000 to 150,000 clones, approximately 16% being singletons. Study-wide results and caveats: Among patients, naive, central memory and Treg TCRB repertoires appeared more similar than among healthy donors. Possibly, sequencing cDNA over-represented cells that had high TCR expression levels. Type 1 diabetes patients had moderately but significantly shorter TCRB CDR3s in all four CD4+ subsets.

The CDR3 covers 14 residues. The V gene's germline CDR1 is LGHNA and CDR2 YSLEER. V lost 0 bases and J 2 bases, leaving 6 bases between the germline ends. This clone was observed a few times. What it recognizes is unknown. Via CD45RO/CCR7/CD25/CD127/CD95/CD27, cells of the CD4+ naive, central memory, regulatory and stem cell-like memory subsets were sorted. Sequencing was carried out using central memory CD4+ T cells from blood. The TCR originated in a young man with type 1 diabetes. The chain employs TRBV4-3 and TRBJ2-3; D gene unclear. CDR3: CASSQDRFTDTQYF. The CDR3 bases are TGCGCCAGCAGCCAAGATCGCTTCACAGATACGCAGTATTTT.